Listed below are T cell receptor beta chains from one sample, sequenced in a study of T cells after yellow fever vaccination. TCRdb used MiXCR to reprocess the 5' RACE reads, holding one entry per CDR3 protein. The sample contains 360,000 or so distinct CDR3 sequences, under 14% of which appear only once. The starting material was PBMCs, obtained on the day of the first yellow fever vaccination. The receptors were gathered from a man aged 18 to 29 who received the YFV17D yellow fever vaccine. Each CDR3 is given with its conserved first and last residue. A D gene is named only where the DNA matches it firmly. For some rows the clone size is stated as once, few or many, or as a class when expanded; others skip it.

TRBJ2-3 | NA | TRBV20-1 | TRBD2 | CSARTPRGGADTQYF | TGCAGTGCTAGAACGCCCCGGGGGGGCGCAGATACGCAGTATTTT
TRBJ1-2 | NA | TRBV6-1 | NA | CATRGPLNYGYTF | TGTGCCACTCGGGGACCTCTTAACTATGGCTACACCTTC
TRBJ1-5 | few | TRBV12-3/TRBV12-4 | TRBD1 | CASSADRGDQPQHF | TGTGCCAGCAGTGCTGACAGGGGCGATCAGCCCCAGCATTTT
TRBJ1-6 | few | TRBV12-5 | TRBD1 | CASGGQGVSPLHF | TGTGCTAGTGGGGGACAGGGGGTGTCACCCCTCCACTTT
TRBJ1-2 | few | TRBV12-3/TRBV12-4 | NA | CASSPRGYYGYTF | TGTGCCAGCAGTCCGAGGGGATACTATGGCTACACCTTC
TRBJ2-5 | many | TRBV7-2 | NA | CASSLRGRETQYF | TGTGCCAGCAGCTTGCGGGGTAGAGAGACCCAGTACTTC
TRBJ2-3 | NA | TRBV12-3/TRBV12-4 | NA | CASDTTGSTDTQYF | TGTGCCAGTGATACCACAGGGTCGACAGATACGCAGTATTTT
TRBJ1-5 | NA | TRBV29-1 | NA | CSVGSNSNQPQHF | TGCAGCGTTGGCAGTAATAGCAATCAGCCCCAGCATTTT
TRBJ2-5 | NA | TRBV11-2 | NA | CASSQHLLRRKEQETQYF | TGTGCCAGCAGTCAGCACCTCTTGCGGCGCAAAGAGCAAGAGACCCAGTACTTC
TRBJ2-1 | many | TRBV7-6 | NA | CASSYHNEQFF | TGTGCCAGCAGCTACCACAATGAGCAGTTCTTC
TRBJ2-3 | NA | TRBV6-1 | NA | CASSVRVSDTQYF | TGTGCCAGCAGTGTTAGAGTTTCAGATACGCAGTATTTT
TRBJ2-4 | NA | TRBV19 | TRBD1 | CATSHGRGRINIQYF | TGTGCCACAAGCCATGGCAGGGGGCGAATCAACATTCAGTACTTC
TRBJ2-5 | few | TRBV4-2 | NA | CASSQPGSRETQYF | TGTGCCAGCAGCCAACCGGGGAGCCGGGAGACCCAGTACTTC
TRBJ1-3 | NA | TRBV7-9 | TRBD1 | CASSHQTGGNRNTIYF | TGTGCCAGCAGCCACCAGACAGGGGGCAATCGAAACACCATATATTTT
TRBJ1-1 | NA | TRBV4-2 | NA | CASRGIGTEAFF | TGTGCCAGCAGGGGGATCGGCACTGAAGCTTTCTTT
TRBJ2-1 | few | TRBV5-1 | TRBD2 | CASSRGTSGYYNEQFF | TGCGCCAGCAGCCGCGGGACTAGCGGGTACTACAATGAGCAGTTCTTC
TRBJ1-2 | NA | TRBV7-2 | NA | CASSLGVENYGYTF | TGTGCCAGCAGCTTAGGGGTAGAAAACTATGGCTACACCTTC
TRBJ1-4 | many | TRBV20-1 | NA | CSASPRQGLGKLFF | TGCAGTGCTAGTCCGAGGCAGGGCCTGGGAAAACTGTTTTTT
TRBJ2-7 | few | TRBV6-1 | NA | CASSTSLQYEQYF | TGTGCCAGCAGCACCTCCCTTCAATACGAGCAGTACTTC
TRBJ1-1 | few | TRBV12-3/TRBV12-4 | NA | CASSLYAGAAVEAFF | TGTGCCAGCAGTTTATATGCAGGGGCCGCCGTTGAAGCTTTCTTT
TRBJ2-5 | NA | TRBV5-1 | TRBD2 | CASNTPSGGGHQETQYF | TGCGCCAGCAACACTCCTTCTGGCGGGGGACACCAAGAGACCCAGTACTTC
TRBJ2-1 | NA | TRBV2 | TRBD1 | CATAAPGQGNNEQFF | TGTGCCACCGCGGCCCCGGGACAGGGGAACAATGAGCAGTTCTTC
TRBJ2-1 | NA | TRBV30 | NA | CAFWGSTYNEQFF | TGTGCCTTCTGGGGATCTACTTACAATGAGCAGTTCTTC
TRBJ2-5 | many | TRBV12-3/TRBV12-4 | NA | CASSVQGETQYF | TGTGCCAGCAGCGTGCAGGGGGAGACCCAGTACTTC
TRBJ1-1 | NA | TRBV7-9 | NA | CASSLSGSMNTEAFF | TGTGCCAGCAGCTTATCAGGCAGCATGAACACTGAAGCTTTCTTT
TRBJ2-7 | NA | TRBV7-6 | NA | CASSLGTDSGEQYF | TGTGCCAGCAGCCTCGGGACGGATTCGGGCGAGCAGTACTTC
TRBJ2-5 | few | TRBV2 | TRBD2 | CASSGRTSGQETQYF | TGTGCCAGCAGTGGGAGGACTAGCGGCCAAGAGACCCAGTACTTC
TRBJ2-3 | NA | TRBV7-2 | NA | CASSLDGPDTQYF | TGTGCCAGCAGCTTAGACGGCCCAGATACGCAGTATTTT
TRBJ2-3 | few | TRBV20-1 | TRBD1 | CSARRTGGSTDTQYF | TGCAGTGCTAGACGGACAGGGGGCAGCACAGATACGCAGTATTTT
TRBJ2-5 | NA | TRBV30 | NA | CAWSAGFQETQYF | TGTGCCTGGAGTGCTGGGTTCCAAGAGACCCAGTACTTC
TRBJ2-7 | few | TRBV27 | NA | CASHGAGAGSYEQYF | TGTGCCTCTCATGGGGCAGGGGCTGGCTCCTACGAGCAGTACTTC
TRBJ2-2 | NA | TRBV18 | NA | CASTRMGASTGELFF | TGTGCCAGCACGCGGATGGGGGCATCGACCGGGGAGCTGTTTTTT
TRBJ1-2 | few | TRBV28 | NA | CASSFKGFGGYTF | TGTGCCAGCAGTTTCAAAGGGTTTGGCGGCTACACCTTC
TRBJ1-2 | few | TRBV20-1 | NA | CSARDKGFGYGYTF | TGCAGTGCTAGAGATAAGGGTTTCGGCTATGGCTACACCTTC
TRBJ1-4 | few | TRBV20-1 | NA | CSARDGRAGEKLFF | TGCAGTGCTAGAGACGGCAGGGCCGGTGAAAAACTGTTTTTT
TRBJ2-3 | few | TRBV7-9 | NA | CASSLPRVVSTDTQYF | TGTGCCAGCAGCTTACCCCGGGTGGTAAGCACAGATACGCAGTATTTT
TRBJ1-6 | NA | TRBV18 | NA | CASSPSRHPGNSPLHF | TGTGCCAGCTCACCAAGTCGGCACCCAGGGAATTCACCCCTCCACTTT
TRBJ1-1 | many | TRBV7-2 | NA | CASRFDTEAFF | TGTGCCAGCAGATTCGACACTGAAGCTTTCTTT
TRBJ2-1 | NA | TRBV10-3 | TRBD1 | CAIYEQGGPNEQFF | TGTGCCATCTATGAACAGGGGGGACCAAATGAGCAGTTCTTC
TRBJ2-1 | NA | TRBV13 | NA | CASRLVVNEQFF | TGTGCCAGCAGACTAGTAGTCAATGAGCAGTTCTTC
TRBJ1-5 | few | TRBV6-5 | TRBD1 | CASSYSLQGGQPQHF | TGTGCCAGCAGTTACTCGTTACAGGGGGGTCAGCCCCAGCATTTT
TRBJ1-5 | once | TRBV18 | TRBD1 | CASSQEQGSQPQHF | TGTGCCAGCTCACAAGAACAGGGGAGTCAGCCCCAGCATTTT
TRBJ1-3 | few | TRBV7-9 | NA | CASSFRRGTGNTIYF | TGTGCCAGCAGCTTTCGTCGGGGGACTGGAAACACCATATATTTT
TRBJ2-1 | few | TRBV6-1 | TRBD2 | CASSWGLAKYNEQFF | TGTGCCAGCAGCTGGGGACTAGCCAAGTACAATGAGCAGTTCTTC
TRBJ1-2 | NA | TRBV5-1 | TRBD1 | CASSLGSTGNGYTF | TGCGCCAGCAGCTTGGGATCGACAGGGAATGGCTACACCTTC
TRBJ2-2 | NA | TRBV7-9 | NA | CASSLASGLANTGELFF | TGTGCCAGCAGCTTAGCCTCGGGCCTCGCGAACACCGGGGAGCTGTTTTTT